Listed here is a single T cell receptor (beta chain). Generated by immunoSEQ multiplex PCR, the TCRdb table keeps only in-frame clones and is missing some. Of 150,000 to 200,000 clones listed, around 94% were seen once; the top ten hold roughly 1.5%. This specimen comes from a study of T cell responses to AZD1222 COVID-19 vaccine. V was pared by 4 bases and J by 2 bases, with 22 bases of the junction left unmatched. The CDR3 is made up of 20 amino acids. Per the germline V gene, CDR1 is MNHEY and CDR2 is SMNVEV (reference sequence). The source was peripheral blood, collected 28 days after the second AZD1222 dose. This receptor was taken from an adult who received the AZD1222 COVID-19 vaccine. The chain employs TRBV27 and TRBJ1-2; TRBD1 matches at 7 bases. Here the CDR3 reads CASSSIPLDRDQLWNYGYTF. CDR3 bases: TGTGCCAGCAGTTCTATCCCCCTCGACAGGGACCAGCTCTGGAACTATGGCTACACCTTC.